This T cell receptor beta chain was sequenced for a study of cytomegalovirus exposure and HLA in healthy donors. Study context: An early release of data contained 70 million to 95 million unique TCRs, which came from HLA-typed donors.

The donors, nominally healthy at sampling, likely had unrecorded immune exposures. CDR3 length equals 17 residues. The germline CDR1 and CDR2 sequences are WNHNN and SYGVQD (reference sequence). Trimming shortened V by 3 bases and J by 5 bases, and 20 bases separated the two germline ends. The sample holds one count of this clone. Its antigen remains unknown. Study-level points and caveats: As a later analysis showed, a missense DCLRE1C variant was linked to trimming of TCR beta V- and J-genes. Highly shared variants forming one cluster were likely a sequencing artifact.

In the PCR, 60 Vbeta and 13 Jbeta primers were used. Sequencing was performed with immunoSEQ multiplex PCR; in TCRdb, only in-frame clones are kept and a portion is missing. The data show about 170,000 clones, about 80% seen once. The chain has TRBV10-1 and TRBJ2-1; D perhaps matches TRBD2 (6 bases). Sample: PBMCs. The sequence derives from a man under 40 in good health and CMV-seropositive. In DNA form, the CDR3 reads TGCGCCAGCAGTGATACTCGGAGGGGAAGGAGCAACAATGAGCAGTTCTTC. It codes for CASSDTRRGRSNNEQFF.